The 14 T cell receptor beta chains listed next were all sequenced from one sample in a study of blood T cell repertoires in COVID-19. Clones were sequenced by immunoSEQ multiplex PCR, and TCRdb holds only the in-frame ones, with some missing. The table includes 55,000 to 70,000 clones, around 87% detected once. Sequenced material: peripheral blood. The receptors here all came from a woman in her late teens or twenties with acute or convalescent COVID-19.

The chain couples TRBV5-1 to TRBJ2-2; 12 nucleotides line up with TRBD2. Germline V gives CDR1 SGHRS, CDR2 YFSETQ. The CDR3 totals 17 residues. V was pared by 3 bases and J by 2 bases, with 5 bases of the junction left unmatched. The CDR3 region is CASSSGLAGPNTGELFF. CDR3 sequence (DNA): TGCGCCAGCAGCTCAGGACTAGCGGGGCCTAACACCGGGGAGCTGTTTTTT. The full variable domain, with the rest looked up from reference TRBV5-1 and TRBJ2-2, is KAGVTQTPRYLIKTRGQQVTLSCSPISGHRSVSWYQQTPGQGLQFLFEYFSETQRNKGNFPGRFSGRQFSNSRSEMNVSTLELGDSALYLCASSSGLAGPNTGELFFGEGSRLTVL.

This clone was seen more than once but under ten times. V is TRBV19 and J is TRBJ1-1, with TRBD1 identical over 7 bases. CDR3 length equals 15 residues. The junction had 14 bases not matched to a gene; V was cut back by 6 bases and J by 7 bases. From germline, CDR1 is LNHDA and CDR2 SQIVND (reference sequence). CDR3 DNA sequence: TGTGCCAGTAGATCTTCCCCGGACAGGATGGGTGAAGCTTTCTTT. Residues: CASRSSPDRMGEAFF.

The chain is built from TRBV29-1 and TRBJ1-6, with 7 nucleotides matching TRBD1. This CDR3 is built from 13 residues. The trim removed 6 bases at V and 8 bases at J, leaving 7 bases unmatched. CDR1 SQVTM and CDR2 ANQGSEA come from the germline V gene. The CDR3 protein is CSVLTGKDSPLHF. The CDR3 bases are TGCAGCGTCTTGACAGGGAAAGATTCACCCCTCCACTTT.

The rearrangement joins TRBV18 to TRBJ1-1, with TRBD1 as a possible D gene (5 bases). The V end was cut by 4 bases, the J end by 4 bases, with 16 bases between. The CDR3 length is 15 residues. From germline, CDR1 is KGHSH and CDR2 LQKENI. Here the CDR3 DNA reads TGTGCCAGCTCACGCTCCGGGACTCCGAGCACTGAAGCTTTCTTT. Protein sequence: CASSRSGTPSTEAFF.

The CDR3 loop reads CASSEVGRQGVYNEQFF. The CDR3 DNA sequence: TGTGCCAGCAGTGAAGTGGGACGACAGGGGGTCTACAATGAGCAGTTCTTC. The V gene is TRBV2, the J gene TRBJ2-1; 9 positions agree with TRBD1. Trimming at V came to 1 base and at J to 3 bases, leaving 7 bases not matched to a gene. Germline V CDR1 and CDR2: SNHLY, FYNNEI. The CDR3 is 17 residues long.

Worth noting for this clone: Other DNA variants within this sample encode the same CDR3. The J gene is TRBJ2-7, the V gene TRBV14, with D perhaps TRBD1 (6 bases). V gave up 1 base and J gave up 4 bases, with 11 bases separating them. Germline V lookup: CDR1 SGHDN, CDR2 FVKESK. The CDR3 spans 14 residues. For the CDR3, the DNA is TGTGCCAGCAGCCAAGGTCGGCAGGGGTACGAGCAGTACTTC. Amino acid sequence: CASSQGRQGYEQYF.

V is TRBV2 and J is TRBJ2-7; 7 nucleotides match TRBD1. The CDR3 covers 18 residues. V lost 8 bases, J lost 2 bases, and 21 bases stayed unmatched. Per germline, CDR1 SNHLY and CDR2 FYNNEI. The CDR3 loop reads CASSEVQSRQGVTYEQYF. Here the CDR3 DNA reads TGTGCCAGCTCTGAAGTACAGTCTAGGCAGGGGGTAACCTACGAGCAGTACTTC.

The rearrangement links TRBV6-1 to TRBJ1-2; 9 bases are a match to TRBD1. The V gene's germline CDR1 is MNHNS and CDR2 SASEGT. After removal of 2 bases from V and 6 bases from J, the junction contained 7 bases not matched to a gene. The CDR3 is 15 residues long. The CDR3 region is CASSERRTGVDGYTF. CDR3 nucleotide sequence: TGTGCCAGCAGTGAACGAAGGACAGGGGTTGATGGCTACACCTTC.

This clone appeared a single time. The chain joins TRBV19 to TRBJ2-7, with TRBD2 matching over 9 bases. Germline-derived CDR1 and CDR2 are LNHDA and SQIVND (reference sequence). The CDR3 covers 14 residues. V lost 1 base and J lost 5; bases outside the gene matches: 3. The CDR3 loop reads CASSIVAGGDEQYF. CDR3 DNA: TGTGCCAGTAGTATAGTGGCGGGAGGGGACGAGCAGTACTTC.

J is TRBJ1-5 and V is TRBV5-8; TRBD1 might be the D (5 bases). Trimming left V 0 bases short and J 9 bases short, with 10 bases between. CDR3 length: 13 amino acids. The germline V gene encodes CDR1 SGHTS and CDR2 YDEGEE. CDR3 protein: CASSLEVRGPQHF. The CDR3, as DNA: TGTGCCAGCAGCTTGGAGGTTAGGGGGCCCCAGCATTTT.

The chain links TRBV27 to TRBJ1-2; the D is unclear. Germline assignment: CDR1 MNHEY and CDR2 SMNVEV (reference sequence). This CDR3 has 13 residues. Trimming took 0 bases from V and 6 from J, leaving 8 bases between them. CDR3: CASSLSSGHGYTF. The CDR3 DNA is TGTGCCAGCAGTTTATCGAGCGGGCATGGCTACACCTTC.

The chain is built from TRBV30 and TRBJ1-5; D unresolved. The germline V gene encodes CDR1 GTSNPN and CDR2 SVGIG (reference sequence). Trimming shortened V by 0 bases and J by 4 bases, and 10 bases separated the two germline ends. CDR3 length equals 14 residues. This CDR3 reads CAWSVKNRNQPQHF. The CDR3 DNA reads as TGTGCCTGGAGTGTAAAGAACAGAAATCAGCCCCAGCATTTT.

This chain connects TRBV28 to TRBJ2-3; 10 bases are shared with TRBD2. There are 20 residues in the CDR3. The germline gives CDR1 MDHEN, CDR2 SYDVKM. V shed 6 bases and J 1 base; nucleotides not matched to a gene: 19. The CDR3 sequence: CASSPGGLAGDLRGTDTQYF. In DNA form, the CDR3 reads TGTGCCAGCAGCCCGGGGGGGCTAGCGGGGGACCTGCGAGGCACAGATACGCAGTATTTT.

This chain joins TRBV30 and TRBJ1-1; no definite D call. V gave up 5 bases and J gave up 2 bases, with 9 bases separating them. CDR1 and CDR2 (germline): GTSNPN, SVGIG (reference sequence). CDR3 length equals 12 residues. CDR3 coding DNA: TGTGCCTGGGGGCAGACAAACACTGAAGCTTTCTTT. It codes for CAWGQTNTEAFF.